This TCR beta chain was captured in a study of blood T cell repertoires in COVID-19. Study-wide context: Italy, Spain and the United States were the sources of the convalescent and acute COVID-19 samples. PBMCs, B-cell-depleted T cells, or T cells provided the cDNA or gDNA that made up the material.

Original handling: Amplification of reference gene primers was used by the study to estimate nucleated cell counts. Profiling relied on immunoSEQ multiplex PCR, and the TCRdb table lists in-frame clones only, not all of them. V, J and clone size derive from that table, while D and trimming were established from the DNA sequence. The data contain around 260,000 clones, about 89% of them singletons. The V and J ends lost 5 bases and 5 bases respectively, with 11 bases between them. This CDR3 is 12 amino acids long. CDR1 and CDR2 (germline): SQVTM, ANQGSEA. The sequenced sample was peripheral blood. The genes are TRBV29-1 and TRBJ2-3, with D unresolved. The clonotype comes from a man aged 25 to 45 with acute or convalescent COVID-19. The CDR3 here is CSVFGGLDTQYF. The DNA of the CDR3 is TGCAGCGTTTTTGGCGGTCTAGATACGCAGTATTTT.